Below, 9 T cell receptor beta chains from the same sample are listed, as sequenced in a study of T-cell reconstitution after alpha-beta-depleted transplantation in children. Unique molecular identifiers were used to barcode this TCRbeta library. TCRdb reprocessed the PCR reads via MiXCR and lists one record per CDR3 protein. The table lists fewer than 150,000 distinct CDR3 sequences, under 25% of them singletons, with 10% in the top ten. The specimen comprised PBMCs, mostly from graft donor cells, sampled 180 days after TCRalphabeta/CD19-depleted stem cell transplant. The receptor source for this set is a male patient aged 2 to 10 who had a stem cell transplant for chronic granulomatous disease, so the T cells may come from the graft donor.

This clonotype has at least ten counts. The CDR3 nucleotides read TGCAGTGCTGATCCGGGAGGCCAAGAGACCCAGTACTTC. Protein sequence: CSADPGGQETQYF. The gene calls are TRBV20-1 and TRBJ2-5, with 7 bases fitting TRBD2. The CDR3 totals 13 residues. The trim removed 5 bases at V and 1 base at J, leaving 4 bases unmatched. Looked up from germline, CDR1 is DFQATT and CDR2 is SNEGSKA (reference sequence).

The chain recombines TRBV12-3 or TRBV12-4 with TRBJ2-3; D call uncertain. Trimming cost V 6 bases and J 5 bases, with 9 bases left between them. This CDR3 has 12 residues. The CDR3 DNA is TGTGCCAGCAGAGAGATGGGAGATACGCAGTATTTT. Translated, it gives CASREMGDTQYF.

This clonotype showed up many times. The rearrangement links TRBV12-3 or TRBV12-4 to TRBJ2-7, with D tentatively TRBD1 (5 bases). CDR3 size: 13 residues. Trimming removed 5 bases from V and 7 bases from J, with 15 bases in between. In nucleotides, the CDR3 is TGTGCCAGCAGTGCCGGCAGGGCAGGAGAGCAGTACTTC. Protein: CASSAGRAGEQYF.

In its sample, this clonotype was seen a few times. This chain links TRBV7-2 with TRBJ2-1, with D tentatively TRBD1 (6 bases). Germline values: CDR1 SGHTA, CDR2 FQGNSA. This CDR3 is built from 14 residues. V was pared by 0 bases and J by 8 bases, with 11 bases between. CDR3 nucleotide sequence: TGTGCCAGCAGCTTAGCAAAAAACAGGGATGAGCAGTTCTTC. This encodes CASSLAKNRDEQFF.

V is TRBV20-1 and J is TRBJ2-1, with 9 nucleotides matching TRBD2. The CDR3 totals 13 residues. Germline V gene lookup returns CDR1 DFQATT and CDR2 SNEGSKA (reference sequence). V dropped 6 bases and J dropped 3; count of bases not matched to a gene: 3. The CDR3 bases are TGCAGTGCGCTAGCGGGGTACTACAATGAGCAGTTCTTC. Translating gives CSALAGYYNEQFF.

At least ten counts were recorded for this clonotype. V is TRBV12-3 or TRBV12-4 and J is TRBJ1-2; 12 bases fit TRBD1. The V and J ends lost 5 bases and 8 bases, in that order; junction bases with no gene match: 18. This CDR3 has 18 amino acids. CDR3 amino acids: CASSRTPPWDRGPHGYTF. Written as DNA, the CDR3 is TGTGCCAGCAGTCGAACTCCGCCGTGGGACAGGGGGCCCCACGGCTACACCTTC.

The rearrangement uses TRBV20-1 and TRBJ2-3, with unresolved D. CDR3 size: 14 residues. The germline V gene encodes CDR1 DFQATT and CDR2 SNEGSKA (reference sequence). The V gene lost 1 base and the J gene lost 6 bases, with 14 bases spanning the gap. This CDR3 reads CSARVPTNVDTQYF. CDR3 sequence (DNA): TGCAGTGCTAGAGTCCCTACAAACGTCGATACGCAGTATTTT.

This clonotype was seen only a few times. This chain joins TRBV7-2 and TRBJ2-3; a weak D match, TRBD1 (6 bases). The CDR3 loop spans 14 amino acids. Germline loops: CDR1 SGHTA, CDR2 FQGNSA. V was pared by 2 bases and J by 1 base, with 7 bases between. The CDR3, as DNA: TGTGCCAGCAGCTTACGACAGGGCACAGATACGCAGTATTTT. The encoded protein is CASSLRQGTDTQYF.

CDR3 protein: CASSLAGVGDTQYF. CDR3 nucleotide sequence: TGTGCCAGCAGTTTAGCAGGGGTCGGGGATACGCAGTATTTT. The chain has TRBV12-3 or TRBV12-4 and TRBJ2-3, with D perhaps matching TRBD1 (5 bases). V was cut by 0 bases and J by 6 bases, with 10 bases left in between. The CDR3 has 14 residues.